This T cell receptor (beta chain) is drawn from a study of cytomegalovirus exposure and HLA in healthy donors. Ten or more counts support this clone. The primer mix had 60 Vbeta and 13 Jbeta primers. Clones were read by immunoSEQ multiplex PCR, and TCRdb kept only the in-frame ones, dropping some. The sample records around 130,000 clones, less than 10% being singletons. With V trimmed by 4 bases and J by 2 bases, 3 bases remained unmatched. This CDR3 contains 13 residues. Germline CDR1 and CDR2: SGHRS and YFSETQ. This sequence joins TRBV5-1 and TRBJ2-7, with TRBD1 matching 7 bases. The TCR sequence derives from a woman aged 40 to 50 in good health and CMV-seropositive. Sequenced material: PBMCs. CDR3 coding DNA: TGCGCCAGCAGCCCAGGGACAGCCTACGAGCAGTACTTC. Its protein is CASSPGTAYEQYF.